This T cell receptor (beta chain) was profiled in a study of OX40 agonist ivuxolimab in advanced cancers. Study background: Patients assigned to dose escalation were diagnosed with hepatocellular carcinoma, melanoma, renal cell or head and neck cancer. Study-level results: At 0.1 to 3.0 mg/kg, CD4+ and CD8+ blood T cells expanded clonally by week 6.

This CDR3 contains 16 residues. V lost 0 bases, J lost 2 bases, and 8 bases stayed unmatched. The germline gives CDR1 SQVTM, CDR2 ANQGSEA. The repertoire was sequenced with immunoSEQ multiplex PCR; TCRdb's copy has only in-frame clones and lacks some. The repertoire holds approximately 96,000 clones, about 90% seen once, with under 2% in the top ten. As concerns this clone: Antigen unknown.

This rearrangement joins TRBV29-1 to TRBJ1-1; 8 positions agree with TRBD1. Material: CD4+ or CD8+ T cells sorted from blood, obtained in a trial of the OX40 agonist ivuxolimab. This clonotype was sampled from an adult with an advanced solid tumor such as melanoma, head and neck, liver or kidney cancer. The CDR3 reads CSVEETGELTNTEAFF. The CDR3 coding sequence is TGCAGCGTTGAAGAGACAGGGGAACTTACTAACACTGAAGCTTTCTTT.